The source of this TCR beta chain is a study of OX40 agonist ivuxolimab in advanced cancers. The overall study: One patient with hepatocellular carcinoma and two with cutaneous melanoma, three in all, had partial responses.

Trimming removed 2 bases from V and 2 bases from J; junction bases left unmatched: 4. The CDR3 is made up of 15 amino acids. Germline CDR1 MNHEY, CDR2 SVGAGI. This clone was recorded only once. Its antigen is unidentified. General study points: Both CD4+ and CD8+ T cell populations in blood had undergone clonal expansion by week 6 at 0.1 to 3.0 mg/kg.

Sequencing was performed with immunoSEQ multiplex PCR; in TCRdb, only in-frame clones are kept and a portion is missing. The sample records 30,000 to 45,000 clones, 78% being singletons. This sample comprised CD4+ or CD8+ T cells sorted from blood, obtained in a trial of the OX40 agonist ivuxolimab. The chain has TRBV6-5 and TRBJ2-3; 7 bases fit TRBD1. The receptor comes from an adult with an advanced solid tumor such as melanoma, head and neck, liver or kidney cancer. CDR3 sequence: CASSYRDSSTDTQYF. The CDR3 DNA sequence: TGTGCCAGCAGTTACCGGGACAGCTCCACAGATACGCAGTATTTT.